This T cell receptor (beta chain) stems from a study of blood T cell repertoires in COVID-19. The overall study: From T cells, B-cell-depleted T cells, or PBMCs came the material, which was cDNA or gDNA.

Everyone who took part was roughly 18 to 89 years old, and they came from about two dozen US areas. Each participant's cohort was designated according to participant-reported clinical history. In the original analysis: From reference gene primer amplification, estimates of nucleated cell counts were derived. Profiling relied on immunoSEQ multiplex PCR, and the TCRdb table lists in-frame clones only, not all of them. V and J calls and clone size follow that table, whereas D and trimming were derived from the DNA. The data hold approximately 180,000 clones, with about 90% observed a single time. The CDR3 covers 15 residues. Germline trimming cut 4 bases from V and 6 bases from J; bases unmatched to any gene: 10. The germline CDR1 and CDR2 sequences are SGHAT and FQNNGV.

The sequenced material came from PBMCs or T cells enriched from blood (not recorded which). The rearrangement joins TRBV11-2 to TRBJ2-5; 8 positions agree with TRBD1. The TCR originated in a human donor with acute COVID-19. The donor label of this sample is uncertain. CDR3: CASSSVRGRGKTQYF. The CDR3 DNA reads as TGTGCCAGCAGCTCGGTCAGGGGGCGCGGGAAGACCCAGTACTTC.